The rows below give T cell receptor beta chains drawn from one sample of a study of blood T cells in healthy people across ages. TCRdb re-called the 5' RACE reads with MiXCR, one entry per CDR3 protein. Here the sample spans more than 1 million distinct CDR3 sequences, more than 40% being singletons. Sequences were obtained from blood. The receptors stem from a woman in her sixties in good health. CDR3s leave out the opening cysteine and the closing phenylalanine or tryptophan.

V	CDR3
TRBV11-1	ASSLGSGQSYEQY
TRBV6-6	ASIRGNEQY
TRBV2	ASSERTSGLAKNIQY
TRBV28	ASSFAGVYGYT
TRBV13	ASSAGLAGGLDEQY
TRBV18	ASSPSTGFSEKLF
TRBV18	ASSPTVNEQY
TRBV20-1	SARPEQGFYNEQF
TRBV4-3	ASSPGLAGAVGYNEQF
TRBV7-3	ASSPAGQGLYGYT
TRBV7-2	ASSSPEGVAGDFETQY
TRBV20-1	SARASNTDTQY
TRBV12-1	ASSFDWGEQF
TRBV27	ASSHRQGWNYGYT
TRBV11-1	ASSLDRKYNEQF
TRBV12-3/TRBV12-4	ASSFVYDEQY
TRBV5-1	ASSLEAFQWDYGYT
TRBV7-2	ASSGQRTPQETQY
TRBV7-9	ASSMTSGGYEQY
TRBV20-1	SATGERGYNEQF
TRBV11-1	ASSLRGDRRGDTQY
TRBV10-3	AIRDGQGAGANYGYT
TRBV10-1	ASSLQGTNYNEQF
TRBV11-3	ASSLEGGSGRVVNEQF
TRBV20-1	SAPEFSYNEQF
TRBV12-3/TRBV12-4	ASSPDAEAF
TRBV20-1	SARGRLAGVNEQY
TRBV29-1	SVEGGAYEQY
TRBV27	ASSSLTSGRDTGELF
TRBV28	ASSSSARGPGQETQY
TRBV6-1	ASAGSKQGAYGNQPQH
TRBV5-1	ASSSPGGARVSNNEQF
TRBV14	ASSGEVIPYEQY
TRBV9	ASSPHRSTDTQY
TRBV29-1	SVVWRTDTQY
TRBV12-3/TRBV12-4	ASSLGGRGTGELF
TRBV20-1	SARSPLGNSPLH
TRBV12-3/TRBV12-4	ASSRDSPTLVPQH
TRBV20-1	SARGRIGTSDVLAYEQY
TRBV6-2/TRBV6-3	ASRIASGTDTQY
TRBV7-9	ASSLALGINYEQY
TRBV2	ASSEVGSGNEQY